The 27 T cell receptor beta chains given below trace back to one sample, sequenced in a study of cytotoxic CD8 clonotypes in ibrutinib-treated CLL. The repertoire was sequenced with immunoSEQ multiplex PCR; TCRdb's copy has only in-frame clones and lacks some. The sample has over 250,000 clones; roughly 76% are singletons. Sequenced material: PBMCs, taken at disease progression, from a patient treated with ibrutinib. The receptors stem from a human donor with chronic lymphocytic leukemia.

The chain uses TRBV5-6 and TRBJ1-5, with D tentatively TRBD1 (5 bases). Germline V lookup: CDR1 SGHDT, CDR2 YYEEEE. The CDR3 is 14 amino acids. Deletions cut 3 bases from V and 2 bases from J, with 9 bases between. The CDR3 spells CASSSGPGNQPQHF. The CDR3 DNA follows: TGTGCCAGCAGCTCAGGGCCCGGCAATCAGCCCCAGCATTTT. The full variable domain, its missing parts supplied by reference TRBV5-6 and TRBJ1-5, is DAGVTQSPTHLIKTRGQQVTLRCSPKSGHDTVSWYQQALGQGPQFIFQYYEEEERQRGNFPDRFSGHQFPNYSSELNVNALLLGDSALYLCASSSGPGNQPQHFGDGTRLSIL.

The V call is TRBV7-2, the J call TRBJ1-3, with a tentative D call TRBD1 (6 bases). V gave up 3 bases and J gave up 0 bases, with 15 bases separating them. Germline V gene data show CDR1 as SGHTA and CDR2 as FQGNSA. The CDR3 covers 17 residues. CDR3 nucleotide sequence: TGTGCCAGCAGCTTCCTGACAGGTATCATCTCTGGAAACACCATATATTTT. It translates to CASSFLTGIISGNTIYF.

DNA for the CDR3: TGTGCCAGCAGCACGTCCCCAAGGGTCGGGGAGCTGTTTTTT. Translating gives CASSTSPRVGELFF. The chain is built from TRBV7-9 and TRBJ2-2; no definite D call. CDR3 length equals 14 residues. V dropped 5 bases and J dropped 7 bases, with 14 bases sitting between them. Germline V gene lookup returns CDR1 SEHNR and CDR2 FQNEAQ (reference sequence).

The chain uses TRBV2 and TRBJ1-2; D not resolved. The length of the CDR3 is 12 residues. V dropped 1 base and J dropped 2 bases, with 2 bases sitting between them. Looked up from germline, CDR1 is SNHLY and CDR2 is FYNNEI. Here the CDR3 reads CASSEENYGYTF. CDR3 DNA: TGTGCCAGCAGTGAAGAGAACTATGGCTACACCTTC.

The chain uses TRBV2 and TRBJ2-4, with TRBD1 matching over 7 bases. The germline gives CDR1 SNHLY, CDR2 FYNNEI. The CDR3 runs 16 residues. The V segment lost 3 bases and the J segment 0 bases; nucleotides outside the gene matches: 5. Here the CDR3 reads CASSDGTAIAKNIQYF. DNA of the CDR3: TGTGCCAGCAGTGACGGGACAGCGATAGCCAAAAACATTCAGTACTTC.

The chain has TRBV2 and TRBJ2-1, with 15 nucleotides matching TRBD2. The CDR3 runs to 16 residues. J lost 4 bases, V lost 6 bases, and 4 bases had no gene match. Germline V gene lookup returns CDR1 SNHLY and CDR2 FYNNEI. The CDR3 is CASSYGLAGGYNEQFF. For the CDR3, the DNA is TGTGCCAGCAGCTACGGACTAGCGGGAGGGTACAATGAGCAGTTCTTC.

The gene calls are TRBV4-1 and TRBJ2-2; either TRBD1 or TRBD2 may fit D (5 bases each). V was cut by 4 bases and J by 7 bases, with 19 bases left in between. The CDR3 is 16 amino acids. Germline-derived CDR1 and CDR2 are MGHRA and YSYEKL. The CDR3 protein is CASSRAGLGEIGELFF. CDR3 nucleotides: TGCGCCAGCAGCCGCGCGGGCCTAGGGGAAATCGGGGAGCTGTTTTTT.

This rearrangement joins TRBV10-2 to TRBJ2-7; TRBD2 matches 8 bases. CDR1 and CDR2 (germline): WSHSY, SAAADI. V lost 0 bases to trimming and J lost 1 base; unmatched junction nucleotides: 2. The CDR3 runs to 15 residues. This CDR3 reads CASSESSGVSYEQYF. The CDR3 DNA is TGCGCCAGCAGTGAGTCTAGCGGGGTTTCCTACGAGCAGTACTTC.

Details on this clone: This same CDR3 is encoded by further DNA sequences in the sample. V gene TRBV28 combines with J gene TRBJ2-7, with D uncertain. Germline lookup yields CDR1 MDHEN and CDR2 SYDVKM. The CDR3 is 13 residues long. V gave up 2 bases and J gave up 2 bases, with 7 bases separating them. CDR3 coding DNA: TGTGCCAGCAGTTTAGGTGGGCCCTACGAGCAGTACTTC. It specifies CASSLGGPYEQYF.

This clone was seen just once. This chain uses TRBV5-6 with TRBJ2-2; 7 bases fit TRBD2. CDR3 size: 15 residues. The V gene's germline CDR1 is SGHDT and CDR2 YYEEEE. J gave up 1 base and V 4 bases, and 4 bases lay outside the gene matches. DNA of the CDR3: TGTGCCAGCAGCCACAAGCGGGGGAACACCGGGGAGCTGTTTTTT. This encodes CASSHKRGNTGELFF.

This chain joins TRBV5-1 and TRBJ2-1; 12 bases line up with TRBD2. Germline lookup yields CDR1 SGHRS and CDR2 YFSETQ. The junction had 0 bases not matched to a gene; V was cut back by 0 bases and J by 2 bases. The CDR3 runs 16 residues. The CDR3 region is CASSLGLAGAYNEQFF. Written as DNA, the CDR3 is TGCGCCAGCAGCTTGGGACTAGCGGGAGCCTACAATGAGCAGTTCTTC.

Here the CDR3 reads CASSKEGLPYEQYF. In DNA, the CDR3 is TGTGCCAGCAGTAAAGAGGGACTACCCTACGAGCAGTACTTC. The chain combines TRBV28 with TRBJ2-7; 7 bases are shared with TRBD2. V was pared by 5 bases and J by 2 bases, with 6 bases of the junction left unmatched. CDR1 and CDR2 from the germline V gene are MDHEN and SYDVKM. CDR3 length equals 14 residues. Combining the CDR3 with reference TRBV28 and TRBJ2-7 gives the whole variable domain DVKVTQSSRYLVKRTGEKVFLECVQDMDHENMFWYRQDPGLGLRLIYFSYDVKMKEKGDIPEGYSVSREKKERFSLILESASTNQTSMYLCASSKEGLPYEQYFGPGTRLTVT.

The rearrangement joins TRBV6-5 to TRBJ2-1, with 8 bases lining up with TRBD1. Unmatched junction bases numbered 12, after V lost 4 bases and J lost 10 bases. The CDR3 sequence is 15 residues long. CDR1 and CDR2 from the germline V gene are MNHEY and SVGAGI. CDR3 in DNA: TGTGCCAGCAGTTTAGGACAGGGTGGCCGTGGCGAGCAGTTCTTC. This gives the protein CASSLGQGGRGEQFF.

The chain has TRBV13 and TRBJ2-3, with D tentatively TRBD2 (6 bases). Germline CDR1 is PRHDT and CDR2 is FYEKMQ (reference sequence). CDR3 size: 16 residues. Trimming shortened V by 1 base and J by 6 bases, and 17 bases separated the two germline ends. CDR3 in amino acids: CASSLARLETGDTQYF. The CDR3 DNA is TGTGCCAGCAGCTTAGCCAGACTAGAAACGGGCGATACGCAGTATTTT.

V and J are TRBV6-5 and TRBJ1-3; D is ambiguous. There are 15 residues in the CDR3. With 5 bases removed from V and 0 bases from J, the gap between germline ends came to 11 bases. CDR1 and CDR2 from the germline V gene are MNHEY and SVGAGI. CDR3 nucleotides: TGTGCCAGCAGTCCAGGACGGCCCTCTGGAAACACCATATATTTT. Protein: CASSPGRPSGNTIYF.

This sequence joins TRBV7-2 and TRBJ2-2, with TRBD2 matching over 13 bases. This CDR3 is 19 amino acids long. Trimming took 1 base from V and 2 from J; bases not matched to a gene: 7. Per germline, CDR1 SGHTA and CDR2 FQGNSA. The CDR3 loop reads CASSLGTSGGPLNTGELFF. In nucleotides, the CDR3 is TGTGCCAGCAGCTTAGGGACTAGCGGGGGACCGCTCAACACCGGGGAGCTGTTTTTT.

V and J are TRBV18 and TRBJ2-1; D unclear. Trimming shortened V by 6 bases and J by 6 bases, and 21 bases separated the two germline ends. Germline V gene lookup returns CDR1 KGHSH and CDR2 LQKENI. The CDR3 extends over 16 amino acids. CDR3 sequence: CASSLESYPDPNEQFF. CDR3 sequence (DNA): TGTGCCAGCTCCCTAGAGAGCTACCCGGACCCCAATGAGCAGTTCTTC. Filled out from reference TRBV18 and TRBJ2-1, the complete variable domain reads NAGVMQNPRHLVRRRGQEARLRCSPMKGHSHVYWYRQLPEEGLKFMVYLQKENIIDESGMPKERFSAEFPKEGPSILRIQQVVRGDSAAYFCASSLESYPDPNEQFFGPGTRLTVL.

V and J are TRBV7-2 and TRBJ2-2, with TRBD2 as a possible D gene (6 bases). The V end lost 4 bases, the J end lost 3 bases, and 9 bases lay between the germline ends. Germline CDR1 SGHTA, CDR2 FQGNSA. The CDR3 extends over 14 amino acids. The DNA for the CDR3 is TGTGCCAGCAGCTCTATAGCGGACACCGGGGAGCTGTTTTTT. Translating gives CASSSIADTGELFF.

The chain recombines TRBV2 with TRBJ2-7, with TRBD1 as a possible D gene (5 bases). Trimming removed 3 bases from V and 0 bases from J, with 6 bases in between. Germline assignment: CDR1 SNHLY and CDR2 FYNNEI. CDR3 length equals 13 residues. In DNA form, the CDR3 reads TGTGCCAGCAGTGATGACAGCTCCTACGAGCAGTACTTC. Amino acids: CASSDDSSYEQYF.

The J gene is TRBJ1-3, the V gene TRBV6-6, with TRBD1 identical over 10 bases. This CDR3 comprises 16 residues. The junction had 7 bases not matched to a gene; V was cut back by 5 bases and J by 3 bases. Germline V gene lookup returns CDR1 MNHNY and CDR2 SVGAGI (reference sequence). The DNA for the CDR3 is TGTGCCAGCAGTCGCGGGGACAGGGGAGGTGGAAACACCATATATTTT. Protein product: CASSRGDRGGGNTIYF.

This chain links TRBV25-1 with TRBJ2-2; 14 bases line up with TRBD2. The junction had 4 bases not matched to a gene; V was cut back by 4 bases and J by 3 bases. Looked up from germline, CDR1 is MGHDK and CDR2 is SYGVNS. This CDR3 region has 17 residues. CDR3 in amino acids: CASSGGLAGDYTGELFF. CDR3 sequence (DNA): TGTGCCAGCAGTGGGGGACTAGCGGGAGATTACACCGGGGAGCTGTTTTTT.

V usage is TRBV4-1 and J usage is TRBJ2-4, with 7 nucleotides matching TRBD1. This CDR3 comprises 15 residues. V shed 7 bases and J 1 base; nucleotides not matched to a gene: 7. Germline CDR1 MGHRA, CDR2 YSYEKL. For the CDR3, the DNA is TGCGCCAGCACGCAGACAGGGATGGCCAAAAACATTCAGTACTTC. This gives the protein CASTQTGMAKNIQYF.

The chain has TRBV10-2 and TRBJ1-2; D remains unclear. CDR1 is WSHSY and CDR2 is SAAADI in the germline V gene. This CDR3 is 17 amino acids long. V gave up 3 bases and J gave up 0 bases, with 17 bases separating them. This CDR3 is CASSEPPKPTANYGYTF. Written as DNA, the CDR3 is TGCGCCAGCAGTGAACCACCCAAGCCCACAGCTAACTATGGCTACACCTTC.

The chain has TRBV7-8 and TRBJ1-3, with 8 bases lining up with TRBD1. Trimming at V came to 1 base and at J to 3 bases, leaving 2 bases not matched to a gene. Looked up from germline, CDR1 is SGHVS and CDR2 is FQNEAQ. The CDR3 has 15 amino acids. The CDR3 DNA sequence: TGTGCCAGCAGCTTAGGGACAGGGAATGGAAACACCATATATTTT. As protein: CASSLGTGNGNTIYF.

A word on this clone: One end of the junction varies from germline; a read error may be responsible. The chain is built from TRBV2 and TRBJ1-2; D gene ambiguous. The CDR3 extends over 11 amino acids. From germline, CDR1 is SNHLY and CDR2 FYNNEI. The CDR3 DNA reads as TGCTCCGGACGGGAGGACTATGGCTACACCTTC. Translation: CSGREDYGYTF.

The gene calls are TRBV18 and TRBJ2-7; tentatively, D is TRBD1 or TRBD2 (5 bases each). The germline V and J ends were trimmed by 2 bases and 6 bases, with 5 bases remaining between them. This CDR3 has 11 amino acids. The germline V gene has CDR1 KGHSH and CDR2 LQKENI. The CDR3 region is CASSPGTEQYF. The CDR3 DNA reads as TGTGCCAGCTCACCAGGGACCGAGCAGTACTTC. Full variable domain (missing parts from reference TRBV18 and TRBJ2-7): NAGVMQNPRHLVRRRGQEARLRCSPMKGHSHVYWYRQLPEEGLKFMVYLQKENIIDESGMPKERFSAEFPKEGPSILRIQQVVRGDSAAYFCASSPGTEQYFGPGTRLTVT.

CDR3 coding DNA: TGCGCCAGCAGCGAAAGGGTAGGGGGGATTCCTGGCTACACCTTC. Translation: CASSERVGGIPGYTF. The V gene is TRBV4-1, the J gene TRBJ1-2; D may be TRBD1 (6 bases). Trimming took 5 bases from V and 7 from J, leaving 20 bases between them. Germline V gene sequence: CDR1 MGHRA, CDR2 YSYEKL. The CDR3 runs 15 residues.